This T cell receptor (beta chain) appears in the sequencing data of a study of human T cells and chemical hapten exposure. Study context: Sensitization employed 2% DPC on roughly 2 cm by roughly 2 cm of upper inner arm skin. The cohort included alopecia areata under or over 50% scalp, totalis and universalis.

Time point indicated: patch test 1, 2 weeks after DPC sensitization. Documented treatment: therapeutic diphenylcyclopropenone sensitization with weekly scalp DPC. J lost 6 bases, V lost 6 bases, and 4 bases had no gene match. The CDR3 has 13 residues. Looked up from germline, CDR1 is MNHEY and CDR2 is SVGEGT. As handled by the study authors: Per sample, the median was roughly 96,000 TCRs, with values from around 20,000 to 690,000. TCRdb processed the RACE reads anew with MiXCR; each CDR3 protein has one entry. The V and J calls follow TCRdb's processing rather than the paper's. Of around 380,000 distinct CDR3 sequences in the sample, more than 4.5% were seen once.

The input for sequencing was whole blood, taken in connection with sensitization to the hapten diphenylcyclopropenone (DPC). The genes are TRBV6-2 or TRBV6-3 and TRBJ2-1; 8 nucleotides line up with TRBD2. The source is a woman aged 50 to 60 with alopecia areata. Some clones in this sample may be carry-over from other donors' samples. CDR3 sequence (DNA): TGTGCCAGCAGAGTAGCGGGAACCAATGAGCAGTTCTTC. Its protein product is CASRVAGTNEQFF.